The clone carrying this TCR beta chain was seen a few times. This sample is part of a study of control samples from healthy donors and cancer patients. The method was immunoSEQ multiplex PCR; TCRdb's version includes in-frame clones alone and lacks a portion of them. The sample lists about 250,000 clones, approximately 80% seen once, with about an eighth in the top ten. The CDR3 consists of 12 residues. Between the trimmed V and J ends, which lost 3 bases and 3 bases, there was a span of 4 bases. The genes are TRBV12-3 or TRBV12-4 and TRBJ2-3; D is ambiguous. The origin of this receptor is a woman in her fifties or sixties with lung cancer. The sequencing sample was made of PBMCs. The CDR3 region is CASSLETDTQYF. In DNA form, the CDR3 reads TGTGCCAGCAGTTTGGAAACAGATACGCAGTATTTT.